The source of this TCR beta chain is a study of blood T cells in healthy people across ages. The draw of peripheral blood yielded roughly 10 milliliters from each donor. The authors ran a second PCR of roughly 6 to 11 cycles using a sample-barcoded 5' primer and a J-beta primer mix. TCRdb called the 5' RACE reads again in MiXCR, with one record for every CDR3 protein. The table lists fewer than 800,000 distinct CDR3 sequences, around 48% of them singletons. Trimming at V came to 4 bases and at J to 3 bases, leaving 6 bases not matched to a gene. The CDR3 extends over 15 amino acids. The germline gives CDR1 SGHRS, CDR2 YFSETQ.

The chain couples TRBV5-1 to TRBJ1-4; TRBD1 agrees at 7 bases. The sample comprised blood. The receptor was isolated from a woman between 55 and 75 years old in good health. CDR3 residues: CASSTSGQSNEKLFF. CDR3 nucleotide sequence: TGCGCCAGCAGCACGTCGGGACAGTCTAATGAAAAACTGTTTTTT.